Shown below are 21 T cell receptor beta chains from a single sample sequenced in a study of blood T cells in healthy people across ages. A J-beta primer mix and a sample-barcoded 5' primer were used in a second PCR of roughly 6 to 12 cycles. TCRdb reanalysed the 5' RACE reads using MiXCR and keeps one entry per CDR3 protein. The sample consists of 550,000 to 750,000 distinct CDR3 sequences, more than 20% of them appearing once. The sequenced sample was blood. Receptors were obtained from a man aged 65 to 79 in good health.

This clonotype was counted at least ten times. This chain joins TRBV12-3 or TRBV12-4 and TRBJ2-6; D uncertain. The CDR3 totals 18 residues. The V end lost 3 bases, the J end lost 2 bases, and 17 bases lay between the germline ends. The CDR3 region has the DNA TGTGCCAGCAGTTTTTACTGCAACTTATTCCCTGGGGCCAACGTCCTGACTTTC. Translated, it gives CASSFYCNLFPGANVLTF.

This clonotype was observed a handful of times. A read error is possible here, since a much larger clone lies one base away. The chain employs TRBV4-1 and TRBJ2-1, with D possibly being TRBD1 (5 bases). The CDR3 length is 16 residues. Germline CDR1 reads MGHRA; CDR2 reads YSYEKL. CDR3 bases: TGCGCCAGCAACCAACCGACAGCCAGCTCCTACAATGAGCAGTTCTTC. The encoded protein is CASNQPTASSYNEQFF.

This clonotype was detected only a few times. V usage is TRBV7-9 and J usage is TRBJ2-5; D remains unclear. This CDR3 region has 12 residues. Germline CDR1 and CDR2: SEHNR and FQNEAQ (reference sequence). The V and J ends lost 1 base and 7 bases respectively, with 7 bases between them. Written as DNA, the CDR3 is TGTGCCAGCAGCTTAGAACAGACGACCCAGTACTTC. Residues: CASSLEQTTQYF. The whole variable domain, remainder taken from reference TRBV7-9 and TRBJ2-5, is DTGVSQNPRHKITKRGQNVTFRCDPISEHNRLYWYRQTLGQGPEFLTYFQNEAQLEKSRLLSDRFSAERPKGSFSTLEIQRTEQGDSAMYLCASSLEQTTQYFGPGTRLLVL.

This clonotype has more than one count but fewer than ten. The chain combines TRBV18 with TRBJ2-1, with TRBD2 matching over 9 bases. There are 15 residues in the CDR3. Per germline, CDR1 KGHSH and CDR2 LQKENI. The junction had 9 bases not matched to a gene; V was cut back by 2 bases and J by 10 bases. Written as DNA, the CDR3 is TGTGCCAGCTCACCATTAGCGGGAGATCCTGGAGAGCAGTTCTTC. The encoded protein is CASSPLAGDPGEQFF.

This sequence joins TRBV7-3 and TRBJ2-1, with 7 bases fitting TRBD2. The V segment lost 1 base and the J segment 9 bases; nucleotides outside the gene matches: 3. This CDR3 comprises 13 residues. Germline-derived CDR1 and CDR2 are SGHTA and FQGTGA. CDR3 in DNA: TGTGCCAGCAGCTTAATAAGGGAGGGTGAGCAGTTCTTC. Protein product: CASSLIREGEQFF.

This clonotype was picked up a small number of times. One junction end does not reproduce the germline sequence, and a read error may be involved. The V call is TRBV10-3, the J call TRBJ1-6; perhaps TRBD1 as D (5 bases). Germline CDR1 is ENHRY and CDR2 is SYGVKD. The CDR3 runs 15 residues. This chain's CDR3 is CANSESRGGNSPLHF. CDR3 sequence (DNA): TGTGCCAACAGTGAGTCAAGGGGCGGTAATTCACCCCTCCACTTT.

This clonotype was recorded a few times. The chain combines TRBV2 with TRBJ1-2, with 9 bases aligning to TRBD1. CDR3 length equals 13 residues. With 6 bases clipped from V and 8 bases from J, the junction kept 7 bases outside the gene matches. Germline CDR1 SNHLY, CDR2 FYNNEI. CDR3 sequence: CASREQGAGGYTF. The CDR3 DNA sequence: TGTGCCAGCAGAGAACAGGGGGCTGGAGGCTACACCTTC.

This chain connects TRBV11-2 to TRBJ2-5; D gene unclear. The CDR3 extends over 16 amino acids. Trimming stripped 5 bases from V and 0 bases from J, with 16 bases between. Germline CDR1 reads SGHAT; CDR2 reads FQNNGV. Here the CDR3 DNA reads TGTGCCAGCAGCGCCTTGATCGGAGCGTACCAAGAGACCCAGTACTTC. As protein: CASSALIGAYQETQYF. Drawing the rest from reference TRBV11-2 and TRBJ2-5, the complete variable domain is EAGVAQSPRYKIIEKRQSVAFWCNPISGHATLYWYQQILGQGPKLLIQFQNNGVVDDSQLPKDRFSAERLKGVDSTLKIQPAKLEDSAVYLCASSALIGAYQETQYFGPGTRLLVL.

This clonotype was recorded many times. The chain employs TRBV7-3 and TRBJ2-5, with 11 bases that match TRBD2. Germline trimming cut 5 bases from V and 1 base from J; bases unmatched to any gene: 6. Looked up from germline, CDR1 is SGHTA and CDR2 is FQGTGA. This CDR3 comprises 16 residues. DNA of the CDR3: TGTGCCAGCAGCGAAACCGGGACTAGCGGCCAAGAGACCCAGTACTTC. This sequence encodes CASSETGTSGQETQYF.

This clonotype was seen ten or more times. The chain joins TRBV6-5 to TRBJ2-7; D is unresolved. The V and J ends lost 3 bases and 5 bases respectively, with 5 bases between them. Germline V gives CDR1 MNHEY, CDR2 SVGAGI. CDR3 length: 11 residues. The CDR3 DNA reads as TGTGCCAGCAGTTATCGGGACGAGCAGTACTTC. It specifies CASSYRDEQYF.

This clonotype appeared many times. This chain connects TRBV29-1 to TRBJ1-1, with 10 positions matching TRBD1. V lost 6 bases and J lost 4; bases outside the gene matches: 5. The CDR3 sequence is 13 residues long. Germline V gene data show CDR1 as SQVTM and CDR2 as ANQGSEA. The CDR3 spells CSVATGGFTEAFF. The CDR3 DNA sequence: TGCAGCGTCGCGACAGGGGGCTTCACTGAAGCTTTCTTT.

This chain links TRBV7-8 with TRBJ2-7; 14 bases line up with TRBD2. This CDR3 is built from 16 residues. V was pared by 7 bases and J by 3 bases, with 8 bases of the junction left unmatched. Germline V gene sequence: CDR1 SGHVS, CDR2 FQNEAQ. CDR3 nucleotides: TGTGCCAGCACCCGGACTAGCGGGAGGTTTAACTACGAGCAGTACTTC. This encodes CASTRTSGRFNYEQYF.

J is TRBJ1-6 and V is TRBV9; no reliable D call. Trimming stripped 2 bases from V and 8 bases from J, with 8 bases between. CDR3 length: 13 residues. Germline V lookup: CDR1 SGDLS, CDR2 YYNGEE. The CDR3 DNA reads TGTGCCAGCAGCGTGGAGGCGGATTCACCCCTCCACTTT. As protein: CASSVEADSPLHF. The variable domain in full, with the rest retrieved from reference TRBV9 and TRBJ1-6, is DSGVTQTPKHLITATGQRVTLRCSPRSGDLSVYWYQQSLDQGLQFLIQYYNGEERAKGNILERFSAQQFPDLHSELNLSSLELGDSALYFCASSVEADSPLHFGNGTRLTVT.

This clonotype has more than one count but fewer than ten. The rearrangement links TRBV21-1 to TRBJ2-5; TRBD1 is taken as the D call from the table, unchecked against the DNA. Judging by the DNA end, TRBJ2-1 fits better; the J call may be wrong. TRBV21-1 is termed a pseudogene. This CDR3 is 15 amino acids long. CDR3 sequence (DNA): TGTGCCAGCAGCAAAGACGGGGGCACATCTTGGGAGCAGTTCTTC. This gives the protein CASSKDGGTSWEQFF.

CDR3 sequence: CASSSRTGLNTGELFF. In DNA, the CDR3 is TGTGCCAGCAGTTCCCGGACAGGGTTGAACACCGGGGAGCTGTTTTTT. V and J are TRBV27 and TRBJ2-2; TRBD1 agrees at 8 bases. The length of the CDR3 is 16 residues. The germline CDR1 and CDR2 sequences are MNHEY and SMNVEV (reference sequence). The junction had 5 bases not matched to a gene; V was cut back by 4 bases and J by 1 base.

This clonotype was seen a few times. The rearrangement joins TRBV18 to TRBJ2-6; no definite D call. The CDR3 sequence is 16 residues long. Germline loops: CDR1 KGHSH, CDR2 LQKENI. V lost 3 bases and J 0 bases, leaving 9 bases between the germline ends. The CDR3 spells CASSPMGYSGANVLTF. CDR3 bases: TGTGCCAGCTCACCTATGGGTTACTCTGGGGCCAACGTCCTGACTTTC.

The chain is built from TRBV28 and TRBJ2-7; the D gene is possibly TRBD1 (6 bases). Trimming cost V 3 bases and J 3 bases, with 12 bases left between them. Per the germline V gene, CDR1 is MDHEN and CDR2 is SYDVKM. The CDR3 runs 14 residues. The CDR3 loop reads CASSLWTVNYEQYF. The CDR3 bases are TGTGCCAGCAGTTTGTGGACAGTTAACTACGAGCAGTACTTC.

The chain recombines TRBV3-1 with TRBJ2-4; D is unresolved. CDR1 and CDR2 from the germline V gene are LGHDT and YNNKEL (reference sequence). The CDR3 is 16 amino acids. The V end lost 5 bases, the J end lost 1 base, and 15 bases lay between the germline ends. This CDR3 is CASSAGDLGAKNIQYF. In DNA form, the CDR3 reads TGTGCCAGCAGCGCAGGAGACCTGGGCGCCAAAAACATTCAGTACTTC.

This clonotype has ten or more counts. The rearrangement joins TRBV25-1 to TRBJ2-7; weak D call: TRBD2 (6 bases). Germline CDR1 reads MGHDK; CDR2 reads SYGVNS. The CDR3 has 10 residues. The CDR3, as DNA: TGTGCGACTGGAGGGCCCGAGCAGTACTTC. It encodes CATGGPEQYF.

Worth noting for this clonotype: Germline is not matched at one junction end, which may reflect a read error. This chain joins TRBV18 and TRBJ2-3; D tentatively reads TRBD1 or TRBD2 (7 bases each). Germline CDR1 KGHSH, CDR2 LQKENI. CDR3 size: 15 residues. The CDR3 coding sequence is TGTGCCAGCTCACCAAAGAGGGGAGGGACAGATGCGCAGTATTTT. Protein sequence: CASSPKRGGTDAQYF.

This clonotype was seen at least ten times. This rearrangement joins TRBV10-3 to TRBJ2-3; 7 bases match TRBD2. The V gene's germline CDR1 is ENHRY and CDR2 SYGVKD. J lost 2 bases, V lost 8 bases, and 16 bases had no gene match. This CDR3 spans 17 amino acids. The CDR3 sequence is CAIRVVKAGELTDTQYF. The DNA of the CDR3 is TGTGCCATCCGGGTTGTTAAGGCGGGAGAGCTCACAGATACGCAGTATTTT.